The present entry profiles one T cell receptor (beta chain) with its context. Its antigen is as yet unknown. The data were obtained in a study of T cell responses to AZD1222 COVID-19 vaccine. Whole-study findings and limits: The study found vaccine-associated CD4 TCRs spanning spike, dominant at 160-218 and 743-854. Baseline antibody screening turned up just six or seven seropositive AZD1222 recipients.

CDR1 and CDR2 (germline): SGHAT, FQDESV (reference sequence). V dropped 1 base and J dropped 2 bases, with 14 bases sitting between them. The length of the CDR3 is 16 residues. Assay: immunoSEQ multiplex PCR; the TCRdb copy retains only in-frame clones and omits some. This sample has more than 90,000 clones, with 85% to 90% found just once. This TCR derives from an adult who received the AZD1222 COVID-19 vaccine. The specimen comprised peripheral blood, sampled 28 days after the second AZD1222 dose. V is TRBV11-1 and J is TRBJ1-2, with D perhaps matching TRBD1 (5 bases). CDR3 in amino acids: CASSLDGQWTNYGYTF. As DNA, the CDR3 is TGTGCCAGCAGCTTAGACGGACAATGGACCAACTATGGCTACACCTTC.